Below, 32 T cell receptor beta chains from the same sample are listed, as sequenced in a study of cytomegalovirus exposure and HLA in healthy donors. A multiplex PCR was run with 60 Vbeta primers and 13 Jbeta primers. Profiled with immunoSEQ multiplex PCR; TCRdb holds only in-frame clones, not every one. The sample includes about 130,000 clones, 80% to 85% of them seen just once. Sequenced: PBMCs. These receptors came from a human donor in good health.

This chain links TRBV5-1 with TRBJ1-2; the D gene is possibly TRBD1 (5 bases). Germline values: CDR1 SGHRS, CDR2 YFSETQ. Between the trimmed V and J ends, which lost 4 bases and 1 base, there was a span of 11 bases. This CDR3 region has 14 residues. The CDR3 spells CASSPPDSNYGYTF. The DNA of the CDR3 is TGCGCCAGCAGCCCCCCAGACAGTAACTATGGCTACACCTTC.

The rearrangement uses TRBV7-6 and TRBJ1-5, with TRBD1 as a possible D gene (5 bases). CDR3 size: 15 residues. Germline-derived CDR1 and CDR2 are SGHVS and FNYEAQ. With 4 bases removed from V and 8 bases from J, the gap between germline ends came to 18 bases. CDR3: CASSSGVGRGEPQHF. CDR3 bases: TGTGCCAGCAGCTCCGGCGTGGGGCGGGGGGAGCCCCAGCATTTT. The variable domain in full, with the rest retrieved from reference TRBV7-6 and TRBJ1-5, is GAGVSQSPRYKVTKRGQDVALRCDPISGHVSLYWYRQALGQGPEFLTYFNYEAQQDKSGLPNDRFSAERPEGSISTLTIQRTEQRDSAMYRCASSSGVGRGEPQHFGDGTRLSIL.

The CDR3 coding sequence is TGCGCCAGCAGCCTCGGACAGACTGAAGCTTTCTTT. Amino acids: CASSLGQTEAFF. The rearrangement links TRBV4-1 to TRBJ1-1; possibly TRBD1 for D (6 bases). Germline CDR1 MGHRA, CDR2 YSYEKL. Trimming cost V 4 bases and J 5 bases, with 8 bases left between them. This CDR3 is 12 amino acids long.

This clone has a single count. The J gene is TRBJ1-5, the V gene TRBV11-2; D gene unclear. V was trimmed by 1 base and J by 4 bases, leaving 11 bases between them. CDR1 is SGHAT, CDR2 FQNNGV, per germline. This CDR3 has 15 residues. CDR3 in amino acids: CASSLGRWGNQPQHF. The DNA of the CDR3 is TGTGCCAGCAGCTTAGGGAGGTGGGGAAATCAGCCCCAGCATTTT. Complete variable domain (other parts from reference TRBV11-2 and TRBJ1-5): EAGVAQSPRYKIIEKRQSVAFWCNPISGHATLYWYQQILGQGPKLLIQFQNNGVVDDSQLPKDRFSAERLKGVDSTLKIQPAKLEDSAVYLCASSLGRWGNQPQHFGDGTRLSIL.

The chain is built from TRBV5-6 and TRBJ1-5; TRBD1 agrees at 8 bases. CDR3 length: 15 residues. The germline CDR1 and CDR2 sequences are SGHDT and YYEEEE. Trimming at V came to 5 bases and at J to 2 bases, leaving 6 bases not matched to a gene. This CDR3 is CASSSGTGGNQPQHF. The CDR3 DNA sequence: TGTGCCAGCAGTTCCGGGACAGGAGGCAATCAGCCCCAGCATTTT.

V usage is TRBV6-1 and J usage is TRBJ1-6; possibly TRBD1 for D (6 bases). The ends were cut back, 3 bases at V and 3 bases at J, with 15 bases in the middle. The germline V gene has CDR1 MNHNS and CDR2 SASEGT. The CDR3 loop spans 17 amino acids. Written as DNA, the CDR3 is TGTGCCAGCAGTGACCGGACAGCAAAAGTCTATAATTCACCCCTCCACTTT. The encoded protein is CASSDRTAKVYNSPLHF.

This chain connects TRBV4-2 to TRBJ1-4; D possibly corresponds to TRBD1 (6 bases). This CDR3 is built from 17 residues. The V gene's germline CDR1 is LGHNA and CDR2 YNFKEQ. Trimming shortened V by 0 bases and J by 7 bases, and 18 bases separated the two germline ends. For the CDR3, the DNA is TGTGCCAGCAGCCAAGATAGGCAGGGGAAGCTCAGTGAAAAACTGTTTTTT. It is translated as CASSQDRQGKLSEKLFF.

The chain's CDR3 is CASGGIGGELFF. The CDR3 DNA follows: TGTGCCAGCGGAGGGATCGGAGGGGAGCTGTTTTTT. The chain links TRBV7-9 to TRBJ2-2, with D possibly TRBD2 on 6 matching bases. V lost 8 bases and J 8 bases, leaving 12 bases between the germline ends. Germline CDR1 SEHNR, CDR2 FQNEAQ (reference sequence). There are 12 residues in the CDR3.

This sequence joins TRBV6-6 and TRBJ1-5, with 8 bases aligning to TRBD1. The trim removed 8 bases at V and 8 bases at J, leaving 8 bases unmatched. Germline V gives CDR1 MNHNY, CDR2 SVGAGI (reference sequence). CDR3 length equals 13 residues. The CDR3 loop reads CASGAGGWEPQHF. CDR3 in DNA: TGTGCCAGCGGGGCAGGGGGCTGGGAGCCCCAGCATTTT.

This clone was seen a few times. This sequence joins TRBV6-5 and TRBJ1-6; D might be TRBD1 (5 bases). V shed 8 bases and J shed 6 bases, with 14 bases lying between them. This CDR3 spans 14 amino acids. Germline CDR1 MNHEY, CDR2 SVGAGI. The CDR3 DNA follows: TGTGCCAGCGCCGCGGGGGAGATTAATTCACCCCTCCACTTT. It translates to CASAAGEINSPLHF.

The CDR3 DNA reads TGTGCCAGCAGCTTAGCCCTAGTCGGGGGGGGAACTGAAGCTTTCTTT. Its translation is CASSLALVGGGTEAFF. This chain joins TRBV11-2 and TRBJ1-1; the D gene is possibly TRBD1 (5 bases). This CDR3 has 16 residues. CDR1 is SGHAT and CDR2 is FQNNGV in the germline V gene. V gave up 1 base and J gave up 5 bases, with 17 bases separating them.

This chain joins TRBV4-2 and TRBJ1-5; no definite D call. The CDR3 covers 17 residues. Germline loops: CDR1 LGHNA, CDR2 YNFKEQ. The V gene lost 4 bases and the J gene lost 0 bases, with 16 bases spanning the gap. Here the CDR3 DNA reads TGTGCCAGCAGCCCGGAAGCCGGGAGATATAGCAATCAGCCCCAGCATTTT. Translating it yields CASSPEAGRYSNQPQHF.

This rearrangement joins TRBV5-1 to TRBJ2-5; perhaps TRBD2 as D (6 bases). Germline V gives CDR1 SGHRS, CDR2 YFSETQ. CDR3 length: 13 amino acids. The V end was cut by 4 bases, the J end by 4 bases, with 11 bases between. CDR3 in DNA: TGCGCCAGCAGCCTAGCGAGGAGAGAGACCCAGTACTTC. Encoded protein: CASSLARRETQYF.

The chain has TRBV5-6 and TRBJ1-1, with 9 nucleotides matching TRBD1. Unmatched junction bases numbered 4, after V lost 3 bases and J lost 4 bases. The CDR3 is 14 residues long. Germline V CDR1 and CDR2: SGHDT, YYEEEE. The CDR3 sequence: CASSWTGEVTEAFF. The CDR3 DNA follows: TGTGCCAGCAGCTGGACAGGGGAGGTCACTGAAGCTTTCTTT.

V is TRBV4-1 and J is TRBJ2-4, with 11 bases lining up with TRBD2. The CDR3 extends over 16 amino acids. Trimming took 4 bases from V and 6 from J; bases not matched to a gene: 8. CDR1 and CDR2 from the germline V gene are MGHRA and YSYEKL. This chain's CDR3 is CASSRASGGSGNIQYF. As DNA, the CDR3 is TGCGCCAGCAGCCGGGCTAGCGGGGGGAGTGGAAACATTCAGTACTTC.

As to this clone: At one of its ends the junction is not consistent with the germline gene, which may arise from a read error. The sample carries other DNA sequences with the same CDR3. The J gene is TRBJ1-2, the V gene TRBV7-9, with 7 bases lining up with TRBD1. This CDR3 has 16 residues. CDR1 and CDR2 (germline): SEHNR, FQNEAQ (reference sequence). The CDR3 sequence: CASSLRPGTEHYGYTF. In nucleotides, the CDR3 is TGTGCCAGCAGCTTACGACCCGGGACAGAACACTATGGTTACACCTTC.

V gene TRBV11-3 combines with J gene TRBJ2-5, with 7 bases identical to TRBD2. This CDR3 has 14 amino acids. V lost 5 bases and J lost 5; bases outside the gene matches: 8. Germline CDR1 is SGHNT and CDR2 is YENEEA. DNA for the CDR3: TGTGCCAGCAGCCCCAGAGCGGGGTCGGAGACCCAGTACTTC. It codes for CASSPRAGSETQYF.

CDR3 residues: CASSQPPRPLAGGENTGELFF. The CDR3 DNA reads TGCGCCAGCAGCCAGCCCCCCAGGCCACTAGCGGGGGGCGAGAACACCGGGGAGCTGTTTTTT. The V and J genes are TRBV4-1 and TRBJ2-2, with TRBD2 matching over 12 bases. Per the germline V gene, CDR1 is MGHRA and CDR2 is YSYEKL. The V gene end was trimmed by 3 bases and the J gene end by 1 base; junction bases not matched to a gene: 15. The CDR3 is 21 amino acids.

This clone was observed a handful of times. The chain is built from TRBV2 and TRBJ1-1, with D tentatively TRBD1 (5 bases). Trimming cost V 5 bases and J 5 bases, with 15 bases left between them. CDR3 length equals 14 residues. CDR1 SNHLY and CDR2 FYNNEI come from the germline V gene. The CDR3 loop reads CASSSTVDRTEAFF. Written as DNA, the CDR3 is TGTGCCAGCAGTTCGACAGTCGATAGGACTGAAGCTTTCTTT.

The table lists this clone with a count of one. The chain combines TRBV5-1 with TRBJ2-5; TRBD2 matches 8 bases. This CDR3 is 16 amino acids long. The V gene end was trimmed by 4 bases and the J gene end by 2 bases; junction bases not matched to a gene: 10. CDR1 and CDR2 from the germline V gene are SGHRS and YFSETQ. The CDR3 sequence: CASSGSLAGGQETQYF. In nucleotides, the CDR3 is TGCGCCAGCAGCGGAAGTCTTGCGGGGGGACAAGAGACCCAGTACTTC.

The V and J genes are TRBV9 and TRBJ1-1, with unresolved D. This CDR3 has 15 amino acids. The V end lost 0 bases, the J end lost 1 base, and 10 bases lay between the germline ends. CDR1 is SGDLS and CDR2 is YYNGEE in the germline V gene. CDR3 residues: CASSVDLRGNTEAFF. The DNA of the CDR3 is TGTGCCAGCAGCGTAGATCTTCGGGGGAACACTGAAGCTTTCTTT.

The chain recombines TRBV27 with TRBJ2-7, with D uncertain. The germline CDR1 and CDR2 sequences are MNHEY and SMNVEV (reference sequence). Trimming stripped 2 bases from V and 6 bases from J, with 8 bases between. CDR3 size: 12 residues. The CDR3 loop reads CASSLARGEQYF. The DNA of the CDR3 is TGTGCCAGCAGTTTAGCCAGAGGCGAGCAGTACTTC.

This clone was seen just once. The chain carries TRBV6-1 and TRBJ1-5; D uncertain. The CDR3 covers 14 residues. With 1 base removed from V and 6 bases from J, the gap between germline ends came to 10 bases. CDR1 is MNHNS, CDR2 SASEGT, per germline. CDR3 residues: CASSEGRVVQPQHF. CDR3 DNA sequence: TGTGCCAGCAGTGAAGGGAGAGTGGTTCAGCCCCAGCATTTT.

This rearrangement joins TRBV11-2 to TRBJ2-7, with D unresolved. Germline CDR1 and CDR2: SGHAT and FQNNGV. V dropped 5 bases and J dropped 7 bases, with 9 bases sitting between them. The CDR3 is 11 amino acids. The CDR3 DNA follows: TGTGCCAGCAGCCGAGGATGGGAGCAGTACTTC. It yields the protein CASSRGWEQYF.

The chain recombines TRBV15 with TRBJ2-7, with D unclear. V was shortened by 0 bases and J by 5 bases, with 17 bases between the two germline ends. The CDR3 is made up of 16 amino acids. Germline CDR1 LNHNV, CDR2 YYDKDF (reference sequence). The CDR3, as DNA: TGTGCCACCAGCAGAGAACGCGACACCACCTCTCACGAGCAGTACTTC. Translating it yields CATSRERDTTSHEQYF.

This chain joins TRBV27 and TRBJ2-2; D is perhaps TRBD1 (5 bases). Germline V gene sequence: CDR1 MNHEY, CDR2 SMNVEV (reference sequence). The CDR3 has 18 residues. Trimming stripped 1 base from V and 6 bases from J, with 21 bases between. The CDR3 nucleotides are TGTGCCAGCAGTTTATATTCTACGCGCGTCGCAGGGCCCGGGGAGCTGTTTTTT. This translates into CASSLYSTRVAGPGELFF.

V and J are TRBV6-5 and TRBJ1-6; a weak D match, TRBD1 (5 bases). Germline CDR1 MNHEY, CDR2 SVGAGI. Trimming took off 6 bases at V and 7 bases at J, with 16 bases between the two ends. The CDR3 loop spans 15 amino acids. The CDR3 nucleotides are TGTGCCAGCAGCCTCGGCAGGGCGACGAATTCACCCCTCCACTTT. Encoded protein: CASSLGRATNSPLHF.

J is TRBJ2-4 and V is TRBV9, with 7 bases identical to TRBD1. Per the germline V gene, CDR1 is SGDLS and CDR2 is YYNGEE. The CDR3 runs 14 residues. V trimming: 4 bases; J trimming: 7 bases; junction bases outside the gene matches: 8. The CDR3 sequence: CASSPEGGMNIQYF. The CDR3 DNA is TGTGCCAGCAGCCCCGAAGGGGGCATGAACATTCAGTACTTC.

The rearrangement joins TRBV10-3 to TRBJ2-3; 8 bases agree with TRBD1. Trimming took 6 bases from V and 2 from J; bases not matched to a gene: 4. CDR3 size: 14 residues. CDR1 is ENHRY, CDR2 SYGVKD, per germline. CDR3 bases: TGTGCCATCAGGACAGGGGTGTACACAGATACGCAGTATTTT. Translated, it gives CAIRTGVYTDTQYF.

The J gene is TRBJ1-2, the V gene TRBV5-4; 8 positions match TRBD1. CDR1 and CDR2 from the germline V gene are SGHNT and YYREEE (reference sequence). The V gene end was trimmed by 4 bases and the J gene end by 8 bases; junction bases not matched to a gene: 4. The CDR3 is 12 residues long. The CDR3 is CASSPQGAGYTF. Written as DNA, the CDR3 is TGTGCCAGCAGCCCCCAGGGGGCGGGCTACACCTTC.

This clone showed up just once. Other DNA sequences in the sample encode the same CDR3. The rearrangement uses TRBV18 and TRBJ1-6; D uncertain. This CDR3 has 13 amino acids. Germline assignment: CDR1 KGHSH and CDR2 LQKENI. V shed 3 bases and J shed 7 bases, with 7 bases lying between them. The CDR3 sequence is CASSPRENSPLHF. CDR3 nucleotide sequence: TGTGCCAGCTCACCGAGGGAAAATTCACCCCTCCACTTT.

This clone occurred a few times. The rearrangement uses TRBV2 and TRBJ1-3; 7 positions match TRBD1. This CDR3 is built from 13 residues. Germline CDR1 SNHLY, CDR2 FYNNEI. With 11 bases clipped from V and 4 bases from J, the junction kept 8 bases outside the gene matches. The CDR3 protein is CAGHGTAGNTIYF. The CDR3 nucleotides are TGTGCCGGGCATGGGACAGCAGGAAACACCATATATTTT.